This TCR beta chain was identified during a study of T cell clones after liver transplantation. Background on the study: As an antigen-independent comparator, third-party-reactive TCRbeta sequences came from pre-transplant mixed lymphocyte reactions. Draws occurred before transplant, before withdrawal, and after complete or failed withdrawal.

Thawed unstimulated PBMCs were FACS-sorted by CD3, CD4 and CD8 into two populations. V lost 8 bases and J lost 1; bases outside the gene matches: 8. Germline CDR1 and CDR2: MDHEN and SYDVKM. This CDR3 comprises 15 residues. Assay used: immunoSEQ multiplex PCR; TCRdb lists only in-frame clones, some missing. The data show tens of thousands of clones, 80% to 95% seen once. This material consisted of CD4+ T cells from blood, taken about 25 months after liver transplant. This rearrangement joins TRBV28 to TRBJ2-4, with TRBD2 identical over 7 bases. This receptor was obtained from a human patient who received a liver transplant. Some T cells may trace back to the graft donor. The CDR3 sequence: CASSSGGEAKNIQYF. The DNA for the CDR3 is TGTGCCAGCTCGTCGGGGGGAGAGGCCAAAAACATTCAGTACTTC.